The text below deals with one TCR beta chain. These data belong to a study of blood T cell repertoires in COVID-19. V was cut by 4 bases and J by 3 bases, with 11 bases left in between. CDR3 length: 13 residues. Germline lookup yields CDR1 SGDLS and CDR2 YYNGEE. The data were produced by immunoSEQ multiplex PCR, yet TCRdb's version contains in-frame clones alone and is incomplete. The data hold a few hundred thousand clones, with around 84% observed a single time. The specimen sequenced was peripheral blood. This receptor was taken from a woman older than 75 with active or convalescent COVID-19. V gene TRBV9 combines with J gene TRBJ2-7; TRBD1 might be the D (6 bases). The CDR3 nucleotides read TGTGCCAGCAGCCCCGGGACATACTACGAGCAGTACTTC. Protein sequence: CASSPGTYYEQYF.